A selection of T cell receptor beta chains follows, all from one sample in a study of Tregs in tolerant kidney transplant recipients. This table comes from immunoSEQ multiplex PCR, and its TCRdb copy is limited to in-frame clones, with some not included. The profile covers 80,000 to 90,000 clones, with over 85% appearing a single time and roughly 4.7% taken by the ten largest. The material sequenced was CD8+ T cells from blood. Every receptor here comes from a human donor in good health. CDR3s include the opening cysteine and the closing phenylalanine or tryptophan. D genes are given only for firm matches.

v_call,j_call,d_call,cdr3_length,cdr3_nt,cdr3_aa
TRBV5-1,TRBJ2-3,TRBD2,15,TGCGCCAGCAGCTTGGCAGCGGGGATCACAGATACGCAGTATTTT,CASSLAAGITDTQYF
TRBV14,TRBJ1-5,-,13,TGTGCCAGCAGCCAAGAAGGGAATCAGCCCCAGCATTTT,CASSQEGNQPQHF
TRBV27,TRBJ2-7,-,17,TGTGCCAGCAGTTCCAGACGGACTGGGTCTCTGGTGTACGAGCAGTACTTC,CASSSRRTGSLVYEQYF
TRBV7-9,TRBJ1-4,-,12,TGTGCCAGCAGCGCCCAAAAGGCAAAACTGTTTTTT,CASSAQKAKLFF
TRBV7-3,TRBJ1-2,-,12,TGTGCCAGCAGCTTAGGGGGTGAGGGAAACACCTTC,CASSLGGEGNTF
TRBV19,TRBJ1-1,-,14,TGTGCCAGTAAATCCGGAAGTTTTAACACTGAAGCTTTCTTT,CASKSGSFNTEAFF
TRBV7-9,TRBJ2-3,TRBD2,19,TGTGCCAGCACCTCCCCGGGACTAGCGGGGATGGGAGGCACAGATACGCAGTATTTT,CASTSPGLAGMGGTDTQYF
TRBV9,TRBJ1-2,-,16,TGTGCCAGCAGCCCCCCCTCCTATACCGGCAACTATGGCTACACCTTC,CASSPPSYTGNYGYTF
TRBV27,TRBJ2-7,-,15,TGTGCCAGCAGTTTATCGAGGACCATGGTCTACGAGCAGTACTTC,CASSLSRTMVYEQYF
TRBV6-1,TRBJ2-3,TRBD2,14,TGTGCCAGCAGTGGGGCGGGGGGCACAGATACGCAGTATTTT,CASSGAGGTDTQYF
TRBV29-1,TRBJ2-3,-,14,TGCAGCGTTGATGGGCGTTCCCGCACAGATACGCAGTATTTT,CSVDGRSRTDTQYF